One sample yielded the 27 T cell receptor beta chains listed below, sequenced in a study of long-term antiretroviral therapy in people with HIV. Researchers ran immunoSEQ v3.0 at survey level. Data came from immunoSEQ multiplex PCR; TCRdb stores just in-frame clones and leaves some out. The sample shows tens of thousands of clones, less than 90% of them seen only once. The input for sequencing was unsorted PBMCs, taken 1 year after starting antiretroviral therapy. The receptors derive from a man younger than 35 with HIV.

The chain employs TRBV6-6 and TRBJ2-1; 12 bases map to TRBD2. This CDR3 has 16 residues. With 5 bases clipped from V and 3 bases from J, the junction kept 5 bases outside the gene matches. CDR1 and CDR2 (germline): MNHNY, SVGAGI (reference sequence). The CDR3 protein is CASSTWTSGVYNEQFF. In nucleotides, the CDR3 is TGTGCCAGCAGTACGTGGACTAGCGGGGTCTACAATGAGCAGTTCTTC.

The chain links TRBV6-6 to TRBJ2-7; 7 bases match TRBD2. CDR1 MNHNY and CDR2 SVGAGI come from the germline V gene (reference sequence). This CDR3 region has 13 residues. Unmatched junction bases numbered 5, after V lost 3 bases and J lost 6 bases. CDR3 DNA: TGTGCCAGCAGTTATGGGGGGAGGGGCGAGCAGTACTTC. It yields the protein CASSYGGRGEQYF.

This rearrangement joins TRBV5-1 to TRBJ1-1; TRBD1 matches 8 bases. Germline assignment: CDR1 SGHRS and CDR2 YFSETQ. V lost 5 bases and J lost 11; bases outside the gene matches: 11. The CDR3 covers 13 residues. The CDR3 loop is CASSWEPGGKAFF. The CDR3 nucleotides are TGCGCCAGCAGTTGGGAGCCAGGGGGCAAGGCTTTCTTT.

V usage is TRBV6-6 and J usage is TRBJ1-1; D is perhaps TRBD1 (6 bases). V shed 6 bases and J shed 1 base, with 18 bases lying between them. The CDR3 has 16 amino acids. The V gene's germline CDR1 is MNHNY and CDR2 SVGAGI (reference sequence). The CDR3 here is CASSFPPWTANTEAFF. The CDR3 DNA sequence: TGTGCCAGCAGCTTCCCTCCTTGGACAGCGAACACTGAAGCTTTCTTT.

The rearrangement uses TRBV19 and TRBJ2-2; D is ambiguous. CDR1 is LNHDA, CDR2 SQIVND, per germline (reference sequence). V gave up 10 bases and J gave up 6 bases, with 33 bases separating them. This CDR3 has 19 residues. Here the CDR3 reads CATTVDATIKAAGAGELFF. In DNA, the CDR3 is TGTGCCACCACCGTCGATGCCACCATTAAGGCCGCCGGCGCCGGGGAGCTGTTTTTT.

This chain joins TRBV13 and TRBJ2-7; no reliable D call. The CDR3 extends over 13 amino acids. Germline V gene lookup returns CDR1 PRHDT and CDR2 FYEKMQ (reference sequence). V lost 5 bases, J lost 1 base, and 9 bases lay in between. The CDR3 nucleotides read TGTGCCAGCAGCCCCCCCCGTTCCTACGAGCAGTACTTC. This translates into CASSPPRSYEQYF.

The chain recombines TRBV29-1 with TRBJ1-1; D gene uncertain. The V end lost 6 bases, the J end lost 3 bases, and 14 bases lay between the germline ends. Germline V gene lookup returns CDR1 SQVTM and CDR2 ANQGSEA. This CDR3 has 13 residues. CDR3 nucleotide sequence: TGCAGCGTCTGTCGGTCCCTGCACACTGAAGCTTTCTTT. Translating it yields CSVCRSLHTEAFF.

This clone was seen a single time. The chain joins TRBV11-1 to TRBJ2-7; 12 positions match TRBD2. CDR3 size: 16 residues. Losses at the gene ends were 5 bases for V and 1 base for J; bases not matched to a gene: 6. Germline loops: CDR1 SGHAT, CDR2 FQDESV (reference sequence). This CDR3 is CASSPRLAGESYEQYF. The CDR3 DNA sequence: TGTGCCAGCAGCCCCCGACTAGCGGGAGAGTCCTACGAGCAGTACTTC.

Notes on this clone: The junction does not match germline at one end; this may be a read error. V gene TRBV5-1 combines with J gene TRBJ1-1; 7 nucleotides align to TRBD1. CDR3 length: 15 amino acids. CDR1 SGHRS and CDR2 YFSETQ come from the germline V gene. The CDR3: CANSDPDRRRTEAFF. CDR3 coding DNA: TGCGCCAACAGCGACCCGGACAGGAGAAGGACTGAAGCTTTCTTT.

This clone was seen a single time. V usage is TRBV6-5 and J usage is TRBJ1-4; the D is unclear. CDR1 and CDR2 (germline): MNHEY, SVGAGI. This CDR3 spans 12 amino acids. Trimming stripped 6 bases from V and 1 base from J, with 3 bases between. CDR3: CASRGTNEKLFF. For the CDR3, the DNA is TGTGCCAGCAGGGGAACTAATGAAAAACTGTTTTTT.

This chain connects TRBV10-3 to TRBJ2-2; D might be TRBD1 (6 bases). Germline V gene sequence: CDR1 ENHRY, CDR2 SYGVKD. V dropped 7 bases and J dropped 0 bases, with 18 bases sitting between them. The CDR3 covers 17 residues. In nucleotides, the CDR3 is TGTGCCATCAAGGGTCCTAGGACAGATGCGAACACCGGGGAGCTGTTTTTT. This sequence encodes CAIKGPRTDANTGELFF.

The J gene is TRBJ1-2, the V gene TRBV12-2. TRBV12-2 is termed a pseudogene. The CDR3 has 15 amino acids. The CDR3, as DNA: TGTGCAAGTCGCTTAGCGCGGGGGGGAGGCTATGGCTACACCTTC. It is translated as CASRLARGGGYGYTF.

The chain employs TRBV5-4 and TRBJ2-7, with D possibly being TRBD2 (5 bases). The CDR3 spans 12 residues. The V end was cut by 4 bases, the J end by 2 bases, with 7 bases between. The germline gives CDR1 SGHNT, CDR2 YYREEE (reference sequence). CDR3 protein: CASSRETYEQYF. The CDR3 bases are TGTGCCAGCAGCCGGGAAACCTACGAGCAGTACTTC.

The V and J genes are TRBV19 and TRBJ1-1, with D uncertain. The V end was cut by 3 bases, the J end by 4 bases, with 15 bases between. This CDR3 is 15 amino acids long. CDR1 LNHDA and CDR2 SQIVND come from the germline V gene (reference sequence). The CDR3 DNA reads TGTGCCAGTAGTATTTTGCCTCTCGGAGGCACTGAAGCTTTCTTT. Translation gives CASSILPLGGTEAFF.

This chain uses TRBV28 with TRBJ2-3; 9 bases are shared with TRBD1. The V and J ends lost 5 bases and 0 bases, in that order; junction bases with no gene match: 3. Germline V gene sequence: CDR1 MDHEN, CDR2 SYDVKM. CDR3 length: 15 amino acids. This CDR3 reads CASSPGTGSTDTQYF. The DNA for the CDR3 is TGTGCCAGCAGTCCCGGGACAGGGAGCACAGATACGCAGTATTTT.

The chain recombines TRBV15 with TRBJ2-3; D unresolved. Trimming cost V 5 bases and J 1 base, with 1 base left between them. CDR3 length equals 11 residues. Per germline, CDR1 LNHNV and CDR2 YYDKDF (reference sequence). The CDR3 nucleotides read TGTGCCACCAGCGGCACAGATACGCAGTATTTT. It specifies CATSGTDTQYF.

The chain is built from TRBV10-3 and TRBJ1-3; possible D gene TRBD1, 5 bases. V lost 7 bases, J lost 2 bases, and 12 bases lay in between. The CDR3 is 14 amino acids. Germline assignment: CDR1 ENHRY and CDR2 SYGVKD. The CDR3 loop reads CAITDSAPGNTIYF. The CDR3 bases are TGTGCCATCACCGACAGCGCCCCTGGAAACACCATATATTTT.

CDR3 DNA: TGTGCCAGCAGCGTATCTGCCGGGACAGGGGTCAACTATGGCTACACCTTC. Residues: CASSVSAGTGVNYGYTF. The rearrangement links TRBV9 to TRBJ1-2; TRBD1 aligns across 10 bases. The CDR3 covers 17 residues. V trimming: 1 base; J trimming: 2 bases; junction bases outside the gene matches: 8. In germline, CDR1 is SGDLS, CDR2 YYNGEE.

The chain recombines TRBV2 with TRBJ1-1; the D is unclear. The CDR3 runs to 12 residues. The V gene's germline CDR1 is SNHLY and CDR2 FYNNEI. V shed 3 bases and J shed 6 bases, with 8 bases lying between them. The CDR3 DNA reads as TGTGCCAGCAGTGATCGAGCGGCTGAAGCTTTCTTT. Translation gives CASSDRAAEAFF.

As regards this clone: Germline and junction disagree at one end, which may indicate a read error. The CDR3 spells CASSGGDSNEQYF. The CDR3 nucleotides read TGTGCCAGCAGTGGGGGGGACTCCAACGAGCAGTACTTC. V usage is TRBV6-1 and J usage is TRBJ2-7, with D perhaps matching TRBD2 (6 bases). The CDR3 contains 13 residues. Germline V gene data show CDR1 as MNHNS and CDR2 as SASEGT.

V usage is TRBV7-2 and J usage is TRBJ2-7; D not certain. This CDR3 contains 12 residues. The ends were cut back, 1 base at V and 4 bases at J, with 5 bases in the middle. CDR1 is SGHTA, CDR2 FQGNSA, per germline. In nucleotides, the CDR3 is TGTGCCAGCAGCTTAGGAGCGTACGAGCAGTACTTC. It specifies CASSLGAYEQYF.

The chain is built from TRBV19 and TRBJ2-4, with unresolved D. Between the trimmed V and J ends, which lost 3 bases and 0 bases, there was a span of 9 bases. The CDR3 covers 15 residues. The germline V gene has CDR1 LNHDA and CDR2 SQIVND (reference sequence). Here the CDR3 reads CASSIETLAKNIQYF. For the CDR3, the DNA is TGTGCCAGTAGTATCGAGACCCTAGCCAAAAACATTCAGTACTTC.

The J gene is TRBJ2-7, the V gene TRBV4-1, with TRBD2 matching 7 bases. Germline V gene data show CDR1 as MGHRA and CDR2 as YSYEKL. The V and J ends lost 5 bases and 7 bases, in that order; junction bases with no gene match: 2. This CDR3 is built from 11 residues. CDR3 sequence: CASSLGLEQYF. The DNA of the CDR3 is TGCGCCAGCAGCTTGGGACTAGAGCAGTACTTC.

The CDR3 DNA reads as TGTGCCAGTAGTATAGACAGGGATCGCACCTACGAGCAGTACTTC. Translated: CASSIDRDRTYEQYF. The chain links TRBV19 to TRBJ2-7, with a possible D match to TRBD1 (5 bases). V lost 0 bases and J lost 2, with 11 bases in between. This CDR3 contains 15 residues. The germline gives CDR1 LNHDA, CDR2 SQIVND (reference sequence). The full variable domain, rest sourced from reference TRBV19 and TRBJ2-7, is DGGITQSPKYLFRKEGQNVTLSCEQNLNHDAMYWYRQDPGQGLRLIYYSQIVNDFQKGDIAEGYSVSREKKESFPLTVTSAQKNPTAFYLCASSIDRDRTYEQYFGPGTRLTVT.

Judged by abundance, this clone is medium-sized. Other DNA sequences within the sample encode an identical CDR3. This chain connects TRBV19 to TRBJ2-7; no definite D call. In germline, CDR1 is LNHDA, CDR2 SQIVND (reference sequence). The CDR3 spans 11 residues. The V and J ends lost 6 bases and 4 bases respectively, with 7 bases between them. CDR3 nucleotides: TGTGCCAGTAGCCACAGATACGAGCAGTACTTC. Its protein product is CASSHRYEQYF.

The J gene is TRBJ1-1, the V gene TRBV18; D is unresolved. From germline, CDR1 is KGHSH and CDR2 LQKENI. The CDR3 has 13 amino acids. V was clipped by 2 bases and J by 2 bases, with 6 bases between them. The CDR3 region has the DNA TGTGCCAGCTCACCAATTCAAAACACTGAAGCTTTCTTT. It translates to CASSPIQNTEAFF.

The CDR3 is CASSLGVGDEQFF. CDR3 DNA sequence: TGTGCCAGCAGCTTAGGCGTGGGGGACGAGCAGTTCTTC. The chain has TRBV7-9 and TRBJ2-1, with D possibly being TRBD1 or TRBD2 (5 bases each). Germline V gene lookup returns CDR1 SEHNR and CDR2 FQNEAQ (reference sequence). CDR3 length equals 13 residues. The ends were cut back, 1 base at V and 10 bases at J, with 11 bases in the middle. Together with reference TRBV7-9 and TRBJ2-1, the CDR3 gives the full variable domain: DTGVSQNPRHKITKRGQNVTFRCDPISEHNRLYWYRQTLGQGPEFLTYFQNEAQLEKSRLLSDRFSAERPKGSFSTLEIQRTEQGDSAMYLCASSLGVGDEQFFGPGTRLTVL.